The clone carrying this T cell receptor (beta chain) was seen many times. The antigen remains unidentified. The sample originates from a study of T cells in Graves' hyperthyroidism and ophthalmopathy. Study overall: The blood sample was taken at first diagnosis, before treatment began.

For Graves' hyperthyroidism to be stable, ophthalmopathy could not progress within 18 months. Diagnoses were made from clinical symptoms, serum measures (thyroxine and TRAb), thyroid ultrasound and orbital computed tomography. Study-level results: Blood also showed most of the thyroid clonotypes that were expanded above 0.001.

Researchers took RNA transcripts and amplified the TCR beta CDR3 regions from them. The HTBI set primed first-round TCR CDR3 RT-PCR. Each CDR3 protein is one row after TCRdb ran MiXCR on the multiplex PCR reads. This sample has roughly 630,000 distinct CDR3 sequences, with 15% to 19% found just once. This TCR derives from a woman aged 30 to 39 with Graves' hyperthyroidism. Sequenced material: blood.

The CDR3 nucleotides are TGTGCCAGCAGCTTAATTGCGAGCACAGATACGCAGTATTTT. It translates to CASSLIASTDTQYF. The chain is built from TRBV11-1 and TRBJ2-3; unclear D gene. Germline CDR1 and CDR2: SGHAT and FQDESV (reference sequence). The V and J ends lost 2 bases and 0 bases respectively, with 6 bases between them. This CDR3 contains 14 residues. Full variable domain (rest looked up from reference TRBV11-1 and TRBJ2-3): EAEVAQSPRYKITEKSQAVAFWCDPISGHATLYWYRQILGQGPELLVQFQDESVVDDSQLPKDRFSAERLKGVDSTLKIQPAELGDSAMYLCASSLIASTDTQYFGPGTRLTVL.